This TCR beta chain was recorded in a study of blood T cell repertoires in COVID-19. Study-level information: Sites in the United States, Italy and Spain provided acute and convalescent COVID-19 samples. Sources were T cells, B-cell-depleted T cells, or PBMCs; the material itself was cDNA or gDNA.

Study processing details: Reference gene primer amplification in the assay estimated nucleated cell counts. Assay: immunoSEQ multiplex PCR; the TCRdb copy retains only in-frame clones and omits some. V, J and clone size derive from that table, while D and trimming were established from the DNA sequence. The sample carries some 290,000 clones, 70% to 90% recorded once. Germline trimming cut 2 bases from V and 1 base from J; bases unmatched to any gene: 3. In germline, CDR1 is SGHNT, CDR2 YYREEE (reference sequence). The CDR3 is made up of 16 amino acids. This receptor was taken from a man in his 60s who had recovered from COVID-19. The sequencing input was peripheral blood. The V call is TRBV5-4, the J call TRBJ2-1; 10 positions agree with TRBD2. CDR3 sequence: CASSLGLAASYNEQFF. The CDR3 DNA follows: TGTGCCAGCAGCTTAGGACTAGCGGCTTCCTACAATGAGCAGTTCTTC. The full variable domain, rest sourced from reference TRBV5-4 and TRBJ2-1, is ETGVTQSPTHLIKTRGQQVTLRCSSQSGHNTVSWYQQALGQGPQFIFQYYREEENGRGNFPPRFSGLQFPNYSSELNVNALELDDSALYLCASSLGLAASYNEQFFGPGTRLTVL.